This T cell receptor beta chain derives from a study of control samples from healthy donors and cancer patients. The repertoire was sequenced with immunoSEQ multiplex PCR; TCRdb's copy has only in-frame clones and lacks some. Among roughly 150,000 clones listed, about 94% were seen once. V was clipped by 1 base and J by 2 bases, with 6 bases between them. CDR3 length: 14 residues. Germline-derived CDR1 and CDR2 are SGHAT and FQNNGV. Source material: blood. V gene TRBV11-2 combines with J gene TRBJ1-3; D not certain. This sequence was found in a man between 45 and 60 years old in good health. CDR3 sequence reads: CASSLALAGNTIYF. Written as DNA, the CDR3 is TGTGCCAGCAGCTTAGCCCTAGCTGGAAACACCATATATTTT.